This TCR beta chain emerged from a study of CD8+ T cells in alopecia areata. In the study overall: Treated patients took oral tofacitinib at 5 to 10 mg twice daily.

Study-wide points: TCR sharing across patients was less clear than in mice, possibly HLA-related.

Concerning this clone itself: Its antigen is currently unknown.

Isolated RNA was reverse transcribed into cDNA used as the sequencing template. Produced via immunoSEQ multiplex PCR; TCRdb's table is partial and in-frame only. The table has 130,000 to 150,000 clones, roughly 44% seen once. The CDR3 spans 13 residues. Germline assignment: CDR1 SGHRS and CDR2 YFSETQ. With 0 bases removed from V and 9 bases from J, the gap between germline ends came to 10 bases. PBMCs, the starting material, were the source of sorted CD4+ and CD8+ T cells. This clonotype was sampled from a human donor with alopecia areata. The gene calls are TRBV5-1 and TRBJ2-1, with D tentatively TRBD2 (6 bases). The sequenced sample was CD4+ T cells sorted from blood. CDR3 region: CASSLVTGAEQFF. DNA for the CDR3: TGCGCCAGCAGCTTGGTGACGGGAGCTGAGCAGTTCTTC.